The 9 T cell receptor beta chains in this list originate from one sample, sequenced in a study of T cell repertoires in cytomegalovirus infection. TCRdb reanalysed the reads using MiXCR and keeps one entry per CDR3 protein. Among roughly 230,000 distinct CDR3 sequences listed, 22% were seen once. Sequencing was carried out using CD8+ T cells from PBMCs. The receptors stem from a human donor in good health (CMV status not recorded). Some clones in this sample may be carry-over from other donors' samples.

This clonotype was counted only a few times. The V gene is TRBV28, the J gene TRBJ1-1; 7 bases line up with TRBD1. V shed 6 bases and J 0 bases; nucleotides not matched to a gene: 10. Germline lookup yields CDR1 MDHEN and CDR2 SYDVKM. The CDR3 has 16 amino acids. CDR3 loop: CASSADRYSLNTEAFF. The DNA for the CDR3 is TGTGCCAGCAGCGCGGACAGGTACAGTTTGAACACTGAAGCTTTCTTT.

In this sample, this clonotype turned up many times. V and J are TRBV7-2 and TRBJ2-7; D is possibly TRBD2 (7 bases). The CDR3 runs to 16 residues. Germline V CDR1 and CDR2: SGHTA, FQGNSA. The V end was cut by 5 bases, the J end by 5 bases, with 22 bases between. In DNA, the CDR3 is TGTGCCAGCAGCCCAGTAGGGGGGGGCCCAATCCACGAGCAGTACTTC. It translates to CASSPVGGGPIHEQYF.

The table lists this clonotype with a few counts. The V gene is TRBV5-4, the J gene TRBJ1-2, with 9 bases lining up with TRBD1. The V and J ends lost 2 bases and 4 bases, in that order; junction bases with no gene match: 9. This CDR3 has 16 residues. Germline V gene sequence: CDR1 SGHNT, CDR2 YYREEE (reference sequence). The CDR3: CASSFYPGQGVYGYTF. The CDR3 DNA sequence: TGTGCCAGCAGCTTTTATCCGGGACAGGGCGTCTATGGCTACACCTTC.

The V call is TRBV29-1, the J call TRBJ1-2; the match to TRBD1 covers 7 bases. Germline CDR1 reads SQVTM; CDR2 reads ANQGSEA. The trim removed 0 bases at V and 3 bases at J, leaving 13 bases unmatched. The CDR3 sequence is 17 residues long. CDR3 amino acids: CSVEELTTGISDYGYTF. The DNA of the CDR3 is TGCAGCGTTGAAGAGCTCACGACAGGGATATCTGACTATGGCTACACCTTC.

This clonotype was seen a handful of times. The rearrangement links TRBV19 to TRBJ1-1, with a possible D match to TRBD1 (5 bases). The V end lost 7 bases, the J end lost 5 bases, and 14 bases lay between the germline ends. The germline V gene has CDR1 LNHDA and CDR2 SQIVND (reference sequence). CDR3 length equals 13 residues. CDR3 loop: CASMVWGKTEAFF. The CDR3 DNA sequence: TGTGCCAGTATGGTCTGGGGGAAAACTGAAGCTTTCTTT.

This clonotype was picked up a small number of times. The gene calls are TRBV2 and TRBJ2-2; 11 nucleotides agree with TRBD1. Germline CDR1 is SNHLY and CDR2 is FYNNEI. CDR3 length: 15 residues. Trimming at V came to 5 bases and at J to 3 bases, leaving 2 bases not matched to a gene. CDR3 DNA: TGTGCCAGCAGTAGGACAGGGGGCGACACCGGGGAGCTGTTTTTT. Translation gives CASSRTGGDTGELFF. The full variable domain, with the rest looked up from reference TRBV2 and TRBJ2-2, is EPEVTQTPSHQVTQMGQEVILRCVPISNHLYFYWYRQILGQKVEFLVSFYNNEISEKSEIFDDQFSVERPDGSNFTLKIRSTKLEDSAMYFCASSRTGGDTGELFFGEGSRLTVL.

This clonotype appeared a few times. The chain recombines TRBV5-1 with TRBJ2-1; TRBD2 matches at 11 bases. The CDR3 runs 15 residues. Germline V gene lookup returns CDR1 SGHRS and CDR2 YFSETQ. The V segment lost 4 bases and the J segment 5 bases; nucleotides outside the gene matches: 5. CDR3 nucleotide sequence: TGCGCCAGCAGCCCTACTAGCGGGGGTGACAATGAGCAGTTCTTC. It codes for CASSPTSGGDNEQFF.

At least ten counts were recorded for this clonotype. The CDR3 loop is CASTLRASGVYNEQFF. Here the CDR3 DNA reads TGTGCCAGCACCCTTCGGGCTAGCGGGGTGTACAATGAGCAGTTCTTC. J is TRBJ2-1 and V is TRBV7-8; 9 nucleotides agree with TRBD2. The CDR3 is made up of 16 amino acids. Germline V lookup: CDR1 SGHVS, CDR2 FQNEAQ. The trim removed 7 bases at V and 4 bases at J, leaving 11 bases unmatched.

As for this clonotype: This clone may be a read error of a much larger clone one base away. The V and J genes are TRBV7-6 and TRBJ2-7; D is undetermined. V lost 1 base to trimming and J lost 6 bases, with 16 bases between them. This CDR3 spans 15 amino acids. Germline CDR1 and CDR2: SGHVS and FNYEAQ. The CDR3 DNA reads as TGTGCCAGCAGCTTAGTCCCGGAACCGGTTTTCGAGCAGTACTTC. It yields the protein CASSLVPEPVFEQYF.